The next 20 T cell receptor beta chains were all read from a single sample in a study of Tregs in tolerant kidney transplant recipients (dated by TCRdb to the late 2010s). The time point label here, explained by the study, means: blood sample drawn before combined kidney and bone marrow transplant. The library was obtained by the immunoSEQ multiplex PCR assay. TCRdb's version of the immuneACCESS table is confined to in-frame rearrangements and falls short of the full clone set. An unresolved V gene accounts for under half of the shortfall where checked; the remainder is of unknown origin. The sample table holds about 69,000 clones, of which around nine tenths were seen once. The ten largest clones capture approximately 0.36% of the sample. Material: CD4+ T cells from blood, obtained before the transplant. All receptors come from a human donor who received a combined kidney and bone marrow transplant.

J is TRBJ2-6 and V is TRBV28; D is ambiguous. The CDR3 is 15 residues long. Trimming took 6 bases from V and 0 from J, leaving 9 bases between them. Per germline, CDR1 MDHEN and CDR2 SYDVKM. CDR3 coding DNA: TGTGCCAGCAGGGTACCTAGCTCTGGGGCCAACGTCCTGACTTTC. Translated: CASRVPSSGANVLTF.

The chain couples TRBV10-2 to TRBJ1-5; 9 bases agree with TRBD1. V shed 0 bases, J shed 1 base, and the junction held 7 bases outside the gene matches. Germline V gene sequence: CDR1 WSHSY, CDR2 SAAADI. CDR3 length equals 18 residues. Written as DNA, the CDR3 is TGCGCCAGCAGTGAGTCAGCGGGCGGGACAGGGAGCAATCAGCCCCAGCATTTT. Its protein is CASSESAGGTGSNQPQHF.

This chain links TRBV10-1 with TRBJ2-7, with 7 bases aligning to TRBD2. From germline, CDR1 is WNHNN and CDR2 SYGVQD (reference sequence). The V gene end was trimmed by 0 bases and the J gene end by 2 bases; junction bases not matched to a gene: 4. The CDR3 totals 15 residues. DNA for the CDR3: TGCGCCAGCAGTGAGTCGTCGGGGAGGGCCTACGAGCAGTACTTC. This translates into CASSESSGRAYEQYF.

The genes are TRBV6-1 and TRBJ2-3, with a weak D call TRBD1 (5 bases). The germline V gene has CDR1 MNHNS and CDR2 SASEGT. CDR3 length: 14 residues. Trimming pared 3 bases from V and 3 bases from J, leaving 10 bases between. CDR3 sequence (DNA): TGTGCCAGCAGTGAGGCCCACAGGACAGATACGCAGTATTTT. It translates to CASSEAHRTDTQYF.

The chain uses TRBV5-1 and TRBJ1-3, with 11 bases lining up with TRBD1. This CDR3 comprises 18 residues. The germline V gene encodes CDR1 SGHRS and CDR2 YFSETQ. Trimming removed 0 bases from V and 3 bases from J; junction bases left unmatched: 8. In nucleotides, the CDR3 is TGCGCCAGCAGCTTGGAAGGACAGGGGGCACTGGGTGGAAACACCATATATTTT. Amino acids: CASSLEGQGALGGNTIYF.

The chain uses TRBV28 and TRBJ2-2, with 8 bases that match TRBD1. The CDR3 is made up of 17 amino acids. With V trimmed by 5 bases and J by 7 bases, 15 bases remained unmatched. Germline V lookup: CDR1 MDHEN, CDR2 SYDVKM. Written as DNA, the CDR3 is TGTGCCAGCAGTCACTTCTCCGGGACAGGTTTTCGCGGGGAGCTGTTTTTT. The encoded protein is CASSHFSGTGFRGELFF. Looking up the rest from reference TRBV28 and TRBJ2-2 gives the full variable domain: DVKVTQSSRYLVKRTGEKVFLECVQDMDHENMFWYRQDPGLGLRLIYFSYDVKMKEKGDIPEGYSVSREKKERFSLILESASTNQTSMYLCASSHFSGTGFRGELFFGEGSRLTVL.

In nucleotides, the CDR3 is TGTGCCAGCAGTCAGGCTACCCTAAATGAAAAACTGTTTTTT. Protein sequence: CASSQATLNEKLFF. The chain employs TRBV7-9 and TRBJ1-4; D is unclear. Per the germline V gene, CDR1 is SEHNR and CDR2 is FQNEAQ (reference sequence). The CDR3 runs to 14 residues. The V end was cut by 6 bases, the J end by 5 bases, with 13 bases between.

The chain employs TRBV18 and TRBJ1-3; D gene ambiguous. The V gene's germline CDR1 is KGHSH and CDR2 LQKENI. The length of the CDR3 is 16 residues. The V end lost 2 bases, the J end lost 0 bases, and 11 bases lay between the germline ends. The CDR3 spells CASSPTGEGSGNTIYF. CDR3 DNA sequence: TGTGCCAGCTCACCAACTGGCGAGGGCTCTGGAAACACCATATATTTT.

The V call is TRBV7-8, the J call TRBJ2-7, with D possibly TRBD2 on 5 matching bases. Trimming took 3 bases from V and 6 from J, leaving 18 bases between them. CDR1 is SGHVS and CDR2 is FQNEAQ in the germline V gene. The CDR3 consists of 15 residues. The CDR3 DNA reads as TGTGCCAGCAGCTTGCTACCGGGATCCGAGGCCGAGCAGTACTTC. Residues: CASSLLPGSEAEQYF. The full variable domain, rest sourced from reference TRBV7-8 and TRBJ2-7, is GAGVSQSPRYKVAKRGQDVALRCDPISGHVSLFWYQQALGQGPEFLTYFQNEAQLDKSGLPSDRFFAERPEGSVSTLKIQRTQQEDSAVYLCASSLLPGSEAEQYFGPGTRLTVT.

The CDR3 nucleotides are TGTGCCAGCAGCTTAGGACTACTTGACAATGAGCAGTTCTTC. It yields the protein CASSLGLLDNEQFF. J is TRBJ2-1 and V is TRBV7-2; D may be TRBD2 (5 bases). This CDR3 region has 14 residues. V lost 1 base, J lost 5 bases, and 9 bases lay in between. Germline loops: CDR1 SGHTA, CDR2 FQGNSA.

The gene calls are TRBV6-1 and TRBJ2-7; TRBD1 might be the D (5 bases). Germline CDR1 is MNHNS and CDR2 is SASEGT. The CDR3 extends over 14 amino acids. Trimming removed 7 bases from V and 0 bases from J, with 13 bases in between. CDR3 sequence (DNA): TGTGCCAGCATCATACCAGGGCTCTCCTACGAGCAGTACTTC. Translating it yields CASIIPGLSYEQYF.

The V gene is TRBV5-1, the J gene TRBJ2-3, with 9 bases identical to TRBD2. CDR3 length: 16 residues. V lost 2 bases and J lost 5; bases outside the gene matches: 9. CDR1 SGHRS and CDR2 YFSETQ come from the germline V gene. This CDR3 is CASSFRLAGSIDTQYF. The CDR3 nucleotides read TGCGCCAGCAGCTTTAGGCTAGCGGGATCAATAGATACGCAGTATTTT. Complete variable domain (other parts from reference TRBV5-1 and TRBJ2-3): KAGVTQTPRYLIKTRGQQVTLSCSPISGHRSVSWYQQTPGQGLQFLFEYFSETQRNKGNFPGRFSGRQFSNSRSEMNVSTLELGDSALYLCASSFRLAGSIDTQYFGPGTRLTVL.

V gene TRBV4-1 combines with J gene TRBJ1-5; D is ambiguous. There are 14 residues in the CDR3. Germline V gives CDR1 MGHRA, CDR2 YSYEKL. Trimming stripped 1 base from V and 4 bases from J, with 8 bases between. This chain's CDR3 is CASSQGTVNQPQHF. The DNA for the CDR3 is TGCGCCAGCAGCCAAGGCACAGTAAATCAGCCCCAGCATTTT.

The CDR3 DNA reads as TGTGCCAGCAGCGGGGACAAACCGAACACTGAAGCTTTCTTT. This sequence encodes CASSGDKPNTEAFF. This chain joins TRBV5-6 and TRBJ1-1; TRBD1 is a possible D gene (6 bases). This CDR3 spans 14 amino acids. V lost 4 bases to trimming and J lost 1 base, with 11 bases between them. The V gene's germline CDR1 is SGHDT and CDR2 YYEEEE. The full variable domain, rest sourced from reference TRBV5-6 and TRBJ1-1, is DAGVTQSPTHLIKTRGQQVTLRCSPKSGHDTVSWYQQALGQGPQFIFQYYEEEERQRGNFPDRFSGHQFPNYSSELNVNALLLGDSALYLCASSGDKPNTEAFFGQGTRLTVV.

The chain employs TRBV4-2 and TRBJ2-2; possible D gene TRBD2, 5 bases. The V gene's germline CDR1 is LGHNA and CDR2 YNFKEQ. This CDR3 has 12 amino acids. The V gene lost 0 bases and the J gene lost 13 bases, with 9 bases spanning the gap. CDR3 in DNA: TGTGCCAGCAGCCAAGATATAGAGGGGCTGTTTTTT. It translates to CASSQDIEGLFF.

CDR3 amino acids: CASRVQGSPSGEQYF. The CDR3 coding sequence is TGTGCCAGCAGGGTACAGGGGTCCCCATCGGGCGAGCAGTACTTC. The J gene is TRBJ2-7, the V gene TRBV6-5, with 7 bases lining up with TRBD1. From germline, CDR1 is MNHEY and CDR2 SVGAGI. Unmatched junction bases numbered 14, after V lost 6 bases and J lost 6 bases. The CDR3 totals 15 residues.

The chain carries TRBV7-9 and TRBJ2-1, with D possibly TRBD2 on 6 matching bases. V lost 5 bases, J lost 4 bases, and 15 bases lay in between. Germline CDR1 and CDR2: SEHNR and FQNEAQ (reference sequence). The CDR3 runs to 15 residues. The chain's CDR3 is CASSLLAPLYNEQFF. The CDR3 region has the DNA TGTGCCAGCAGCCTGCTAGCGCCGCTATACAATGAGCAGTTCTTC.

The chain is built from TRBV14 and TRBJ1-1; a possible D gene is TRBD1 (5 bases). The CDR3 totals 14 residues. Between the trimmed V and J ends, which lost 2 bases and 8 bases, there was a span of 15 bases. Germline V lookup: CDR1 SGHDN, CDR2 FVKESK. The CDR3 DNA follows: TGTGCCAGCAGCCAAACACAGGCCGTTGCGGAAGCTTTCTTT. It is translated as CASSQTQAVAEAFF. The full variable domain, rest sourced from reference TRBV14 and TRBJ1-1, is EAGVTQFPSHSVIEKGQTVTLRCDPISGHDNLYWYRRVMGKEIKFLLHFVKESKQDESGMPNNRFLAERTGGTYSTLKVQPAELEDSGVYFCASSQTQAVAEAFFGQGTRLTVV.

The chain links TRBV7-9 to TRBJ2-1; 7 nucleotides align to TRBD1. The germline V gene has CDR1 SEHNR and CDR2 FQNEAQ (reference sequence). CDR3 length: 16 residues. The junction had 8 bases not matched to a gene; V was cut back by 6 bases and J by 0 bases. Here the CDR3 reads CASSPRTGSSYNEQFF. The DNA for the CDR3 is TGTGCCAGCAGTCCAAGGACAGGCAGCTCCTACAATGAGCAGTTCTTC.

The genes are TRBV11-2 and TRBJ1-1; the D gene is possibly TRBD1 (5 bases). Trimming cost V 3 bases and J 7 bases, with 6 bases left between them. The CDR3 runs to 11 residues. Looked up from germline, CDR1 is SGHAT and CDR2 is FQNNGV. CDR3 region: CASSFDSEAFF. DNA of the CDR3: TGTGCCAGCAGCTTTGACAGTGAAGCTTTCTTT.